The present T cell receptor beta chain was sequenced within a study of blood T cell repertoires in COVID-19. Across the whole study: Samples representing acute and convalescent COVID-19 were sourced from the United States, Italy and Spain. T cells, B-cell-depleted T cells, or PBMCs supplied cDNA or gDNA.

As handled by the study authors: Amplified reference gene primers provided the basis for estimating nucleated cell counts. Only in-frame clones appear in the TCRdb table, and some are missing; sequencing was by immunoSEQ multiplex PCR. V, J and clone size are taken as reported in that table, and D and trimming were inferred from the DNA itself. Here the sample spans 200,000 to 250,000 clones, approximately 84% being singletons. V lost 5 bases to trimming and J lost 4 bases, with 15 bases between them. The CDR3 is made up of 15 amino acids. Germline loops: CDR1 SGHTA, CDR2 FQGTGA. The rearrangement uses TRBV7-3 and TRBJ2-1; TRBD1 might be the D (6 bases). This clonotype originated in a woman younger than 45 who had recovered from COVID-19. The specimen was peripheral blood. The CDR3 sequence is CASSLGTGQYNEQFF. The DNA of the CDR3 is TGTGCCAGCAGCCTCGGGACGGGACAATACAATGAGCAGTTCTTC.